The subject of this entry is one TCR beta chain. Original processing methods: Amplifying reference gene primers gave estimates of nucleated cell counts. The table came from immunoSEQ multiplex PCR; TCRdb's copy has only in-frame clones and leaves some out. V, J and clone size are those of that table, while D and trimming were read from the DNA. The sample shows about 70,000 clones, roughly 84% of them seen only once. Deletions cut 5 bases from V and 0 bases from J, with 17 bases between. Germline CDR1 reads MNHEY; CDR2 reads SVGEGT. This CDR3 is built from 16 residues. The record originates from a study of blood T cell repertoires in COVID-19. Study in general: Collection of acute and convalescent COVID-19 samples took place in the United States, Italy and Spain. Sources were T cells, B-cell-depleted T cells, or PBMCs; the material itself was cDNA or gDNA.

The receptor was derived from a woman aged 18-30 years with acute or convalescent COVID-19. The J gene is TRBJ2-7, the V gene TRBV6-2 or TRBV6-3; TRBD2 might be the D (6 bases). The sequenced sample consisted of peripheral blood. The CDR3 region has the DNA TGTGCCAGCAGTCCGACGTTAGCGGTTAACTCCTACGAGCAGTACTTC. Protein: CASSPTLAVNSYEQYF.